This T cell receptor beta chain was identified during a study of STAT3 mutations in large granular lymphocyte leukemia. Whole-study results and caveats: Clonal expansion was inferred from samples taken at other timepoints. Every T-LGLL patient had at least one immunodominant TCRbeta clonotype. Treatment regimens differed across patients between samplings. TCR clonotype switching after therapy occurred in about 30% of the 18 patients.

Assay: immunoSEQ multiplex PCR; the TCRdb copy retains only in-frame clones and omits some. Altogether 9,500 to 15,000 clones are present, about 80% being singletons, with the ten largest covering around 50%. As to this clone: Its antigen is not identified.

The CDR3 has 16 residues. V lost 0 bases, J lost 8 bases, and 20 bases lay in between. Germline V CDR1 and CDR2: SGHRS, YFSETQ. The V gene is TRBV5-1, the J gene TRBJ1-1; D perhaps matches TRBD1 (5 bases). Sequencing was done on a sample of peripheral blood mononuclear cells. The clonotype originates from a man aged 55 to 69 with T-cell large granular lymphocyte leukemia. Some clones in this sample may be carry-over from other donors' samples. The CDR3 coding sequence is TGCGCCAGCAGCTTGGGCTCTACAGGATTTGGTCTCGAAGCTTTCTTT. This sequence encodes CASSLGSTGFGLEAFF.